A selection of T cell receptor beta chains follows, all from one sample in a study of shared clonotypes between healthy human individuals. This table comes from immunoSEQ multiplex PCR, and its TCRdb copy is limited to in-frame clones, with some not included. The profile shows millions of clones, about 95% of them singletons. The sample was naive CD8+ T cells sorted from blood. These receptors all stem from a man between 18 and 29 years old in good health. Both conserved end residues are part of each CDR3. The order of the fields is V gene, clone size, D gene, J gene, CDR3 DNA, CDR3 protein. The D gene is left open where the match is weak. Not all rows give a size; the values are once, few, many and, for expanded clones, a class.

>TRBV6-1|NA|NA|TRBJ2-7
TGTGCCAGCAGTGAAGATGGAGGGGGTGAATCCTACGAGCAGTACTTC
CASSEDGGGESYEQYF
>TRBV7-6|NA|NA|TRBJ1-3
TGTGCCAGCAGCTTAGCGCTCCCTTCCGGAAACACCATATATTTT
CASSLALPSGNTIYF
>TRBV6-1|NA|NA|TRBJ1-5
TGTGCCAGCAGACAAGGGGGGGGTCCCAATCAGCCCCAGCATTTT
CASRQGGGPNQPQHF
>TRBV28|NA|NA|TRBJ2-6
TGTGCCAGCAGTCAGATAACTGGGGCCAACGTCCTGACTTTC
CASSQITGANVLTF
>TRBV11-2|NA|TRBD2|TRBJ2-5
TGTGCCAGCAGCTACGACCCTAGCGGGGGCTTTCAAGAGACCCAGTACTTC
CASSYDPSGGFQETQYF
>TRBV19|NA|NA|TRBJ1-1
TGTGCCAGTAGTCTTCCCGGTGGGGAAGCTTTCTTT
CASSLPGGEAFF
>TRBV7-9|NA|NA|TRBJ2-1
TGTGCCAGCAGCTTTCCACTTTCCGAGGGGGGCGCCTACAATGAGCAGTTCTTC
CASSFPLSEGGAYNEQFF
>TRBV5-1|NA|TRBD2|TRBJ2-2
TGCGCCAGCAGCTTGTTACTAGCGGGAGGGCTGAACACCGGGGAGCTGTTTTTT
CASSLLLAGGLNTGELFF
>TRBV29-1|NA|NA|TRBJ2-2
TGCAGCGTTTTCTTTTATACCGGGGAGCTGTTTTTT
CSVFFYTGELFF
>TRBV28|NA|TRBD1|TRBJ2-7
TGTGCCAGCAGCTATTCCCTCGGGACAGGGCTCTCCTACGAGCAGTACTTC
CASSYSLGTGLSYEQYF
>TRBV28|NA|NA|TRBJ1-4
TGTGCCAGCAGTTTTATTTGGGAAGGGGTTAATGAAAAACTGTTTTTT
CASSFIWEGVNEKLFF
>TRBV19|once|NA|TRBJ2-7
TGTGCCAGTAGATCGGACAGTTACGAGCAGTACTTC
CASRSDSYEQYF
>TRBV5-4|NA|TRBD1|TRBJ1-1
TGTGCCAGCAGCTTTTCAGGGGGCAACACTGAAGCTTTCTTT
CASSFSGGNTEAFF
>TRBV28|once|TRBD1|TRBJ2-2
TGTGCCAGCAGTTTATTGTCCGGTAGGGAGGACAGGGAGGTGTTTTTT
CASSLLSGREDREVFF
>TRBV6-6|NA|TRBD1|TRBJ2-3
TGTGCCAGCAGTCCACCGGGACAGAGCACAGATACGCAGTATTTT
CASSPPGQSTDTQYF
>TRBV7-9|NA|NA|TRBJ2-2
TGTGCCAGCAGCAGGGGGAGTGAATCGAACACCGGGGAGCTGTTTTTT
CASSRGSESNTGELFF
>TRBV30|NA|NA|TRBJ2-7
TGTGCCTGGAGCGTCCGGGGTCCCGGACTACAGCAGTACTTC
CAWSVRGPGLQQYF
>TRBV5-1|NA|NA|TRBJ1-1
TGCGCCAGCAGCTACGACCACACCTGGGAAGGAGCTTTCTTT
CASSYDHTWEGAFF
>TRBV27|few|NA|TRBJ2-7
TGTGCCAGCAGTTCCCCCCCCTACGAGCAGTACTTC
CASSSPPYEQYF
>TRBV9|once|NA|TRBJ1-3
TGTGCCAGCAGCGGTAACGACAGGTTCTCTGGAAACACCATATATTTT
CASSGNDRFSGNTIYF
>TRBV11-2|NA|NA|TRBJ2-3
TGTGCCACGCGCTGGGGACCCCGCACAGATACGCAGTATTTT
CATRWGPRTDTQYF
>TRBV5-4|NA|NA|TRBJ2-1
TGTGCCAGCAGTCGGGACCACAGCTCCTACAATGAGCAGTTCTTC
CASSRDHSSYNEQFF
>TRBV28|NA|NA|TRBJ2-7
TGTGCCAGCAATATGGGCGTCGAGCAGTACTTC
CASNMGVEQYF
>TRBV13|NA|NA|TRBJ2-2
TGTGCCAGCAGCTCAAACATCGGGGAGCTGTTTTTT
CASSSNIGELFF
>TRBV5-6|NA|TRBD1|TRBJ1-6
TGTGCCAGCAGCTTAGCCGGGACAGGAGGGTCGTGG
CASSLAGTGGSW
>TRBV18|NA|TRBD2|TRBJ2-1
TGTGCCAGCTCACTGTCGGGACTAGCGGGAGAAGAGCAGTTCTTC
CASSLSGLAGEEQFF
>TRBV11-2|NA|TRBD2|TRBJ2-7
TGTGCCAGCAGCTTCGGACTAGCGGGGGCATCCTCCTACGAGCAGTACTTC
CASSFGLAGASSYEQYF
>TRBV6-5|NA|NA|TRBJ2-3
TGTGCCAGCAGTTACTTGGACAGCCCCACAGATACGCAGTATTTT
CASSYLDSPTDTQYF
>TRBV5-1|NA|TRBD2|TRBJ2-3
TGCGCCAGCAGCTTGCGGGGACTAGCGGGAGTCCCAGATACGCAGTATTTT
CASSLRGLAGVPDTQYF
>TRBV5-8|NA|NA|TRBJ2-1
TGTGCCAGCAGCTTTCGAGACGGAGGCAAGCAGTTCTTC
CASSFRDGGKQFF
>TRBV7-3|NA|TRBD2|TRBJ2-1
TGTGCCAGCAGCGACCCCGGGGGGGCCTACAATGAGCAGTTCTTC
CASSDPGGAYNEQFF
>TRBV29-1|once|TRBD2|TRBJ2-7
TGCAGCGTTATACTAGCGGGATCCTACGAGCAGTACTTC
CSVILAGSYEQYF
>TRBV28|NA|NA|TRBJ1-2
TGTGCCAGCAGTTTAGGGGGCGGTGATGGCTACACCTTC
CASSLGGGDGYTF
>TRBV5-1|NA|TRBD2|TRBJ2-7
TGCGCCAGTAGAATCAGCGGGAGGGCCAATTACGAGCAGTACTTC
CASRISGRANYEQYF
>TRBV18|NA|NA|TRBJ2-7
TGTGCCAGCTCACCTGATTACGAGCAGTACTTC
CASSPDYEQYF
>TRBV19|NA|TRBD2|TRBJ2-2
TGTGCCAGTAGTATACTTGGAGCGGGAGGGCGCGGGGAGCTGTTTTTT
CASSILGAGGRGELFF
>TRBV28|NA|NA|TRBJ1-3
TGTGCCAGCATAGAGACGGCCTCTGGAAACACCATATATTTT
CASIETASGNTIYF
>TRBV5-1|NA|NA|TRBJ2-7
TGCGCCAGCAGCTTGGTTCAGGGGTCCTACGAGCAGTACTTC
CASSLVQGSYEQYF
>TRBV25-1|few|TRBD1|TRBJ2-7
TGTGCCAGCAGTGAGACAGGGCTCTCCTACGAGCAGTACTTC
CASSETGLSYEQYF
>TRBV5-6|NA|NA|TRBJ1-1
TGTGCCAGCAGCTTGAGAAGACAGGCCCTTCGAGGCACTGAAGCTTTCTTT
CASSLRRQALRGTEAFF
>TRBV4-1|NA|NA|TRBJ2-3
TGCGCCAGCACAATGACTCTCACAGATACGCAGTATTTT
CASTMTLTDTQYF
>TRBV9|NA|NA|TRBJ1-1
TGTGCCAGCAGCGCACTGGTTGGAATCACTGAAGCTTTCTTT
CASSALVGITEAFF
>TRBV5-4|NA|TRBD1|TRBJ2-7
TGTGCCAGCAGCTCGGAGGCATCCGGGACAGACTACGAGCAGTACTTC
CASSSEASGTDYEQYF
>TRBV13|NA|TRBD1|TRBJ2-7
TGTGCCAGCAGCTCGACAGGGGGCGAGCAGTACTTC
CASSSTGGEQYF
>TRBV4-1|NA|TRBD2|TRBJ2-1
TGCGCCAGCAGCCAGGAGACTAGCGGGGGGGCTAATGAGCAGTTCTTC
CASSQETSGGANEQFF
>TRBV19|NA|NA|TRBJ1-1
TGTGCCAGTAGCCTTGGGGATCTCAACACTGAAGCTTTCTTT
CASSLGDLNTEAFF
>TRBV14|NA|NA|TRBJ2-7
TGTGCCAGCAGCCAGCCAGCGGCTGCCGCCTACGAGCAGTACTTC
CASSQPAAAAYEQYF
>TRBV9|NA|TRBD1|TRBJ1-6
TGTGCCAGCAGCGTGGACCCCTCACAGGGGATGGAGAATTCACCCCTCCACTTT
CASSVDPSQGMENSPLHF
>TRBV28|NA|NA|TRBJ2-5
TGTGCCAGCCGTAAAGGCGGTCAAGAGACCCAGTACTTC
CASRKGGQETQYF
>TRBV11-2|NA|NA|TRBJ2-2
TGTGCCAGCAGCTTCCCTGGGGAGCTGTTTTTT
CASSFPGELFF
>TRBV11-2|NA|NA|TRBJ2-5
TGTGCCAGCAGCAACCAAGAGACCCAGTACTTC
CASSNQETQYF